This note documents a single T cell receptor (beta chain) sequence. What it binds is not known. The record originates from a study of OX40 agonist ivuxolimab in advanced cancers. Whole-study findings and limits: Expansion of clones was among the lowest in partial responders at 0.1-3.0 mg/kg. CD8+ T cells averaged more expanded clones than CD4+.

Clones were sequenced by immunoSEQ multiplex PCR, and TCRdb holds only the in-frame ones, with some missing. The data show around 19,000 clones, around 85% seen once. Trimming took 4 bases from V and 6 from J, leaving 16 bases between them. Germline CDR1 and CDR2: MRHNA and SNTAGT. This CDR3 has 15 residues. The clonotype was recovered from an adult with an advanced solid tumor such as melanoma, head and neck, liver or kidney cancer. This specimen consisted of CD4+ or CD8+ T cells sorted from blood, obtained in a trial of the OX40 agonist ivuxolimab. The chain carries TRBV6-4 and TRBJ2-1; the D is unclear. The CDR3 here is CASSVDGGRSNEQFF. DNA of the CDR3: TGTGCCAGCAGTGTGGACGGCGGACGGAGCAATGAGCAGTTCTTC.